The sequence of this T cell receptor (beta chain) was determined in a study of blood T cell repertoires in COVID-19. For the study at large: Samples taken during acute and convalescent COVID-19 were collected in the United States, Italy and Spain. Sample material is recorded as cDNA or gDNA derived from T cells, B-cell-depleted T cells, or PBMCs.

CDR1 is SGHTA and CDR2 is FQGNSA in the germline V gene. The length of the CDR3 is 15 residues. V lost 1 base to trimming and J lost 7 bases, with 14 bases between them. Per the authors' pipeline: Using reference gene primer amplification, nucleated cell counts were estimated. The repertoire was sequenced with immunoSEQ multiplex PCR; TCRdb's copy has only in-frame clones and lacks some. V and J calls and clone size are copied from that table; D and trimming were computed from the DNA. The sample includes a few hundred thousand clones, approximately 85% of them seen just once. The sequenced sample was peripheral blood. J is TRBJ1-5 and V is TRBV7-2, with a possible D match to TRBD1 (6 bases). The TCR comes from a woman aged 45-65 years with acute or convalescent COVID-19. The CDR3 protein is CASSLVAAGEQPQHF. For the CDR3, the DNA is TGTGCCAGCAGCTTAGTTGCGGCAGGGGAACAGCCCCAGCATTTT.